The 24 T cell receptor beta chains presented below share a single source sample, sequenced in a study of PD-1 blockade in classical Hodgkin lymphoma. Libraries were prepared by immunoSEQ multiplex PCR; TCRdb keeps only in-frame clonotypes and omits some of them. The sample shows roughly 150,000 clones, less than 80% of them seen only once. Each and every patient relapsed after autologous stem cell transplantation, and patients got differing brentuximab vedotin exposure. This specimen was peripheral blood mononuclear cells (PBMCs), taken before the second cycle of nivolumab. All receptors come from a human donor with classical Hodgkin lymphoma.

V gene TRBV5-8 combines with J gene TRBJ2-3; D remains ambiguous. This CDR3 region has 14 residues. In germline, CDR1 is SGHTS, CDR2 YDEGEE. The V and J ends lost 0 bases and 4 bases respectively, with 9 bases between them. For the CDR3, the DNA is TGTGCCAGCAGCTTGGACCCTGATCCAGATACGCAGTATTTT. It codes for CASSLDPDPDTQYF.

This chain connects TRBV7-9 to TRBJ2-3; tentative D call: TRBD2 (6 bases). This CDR3 comprises 16 residues. The ends were cut back, 2 bases at V and 0 bases at J, with 12 bases in the middle. Germline assignment: CDR1 SEHNR and CDR2 FQNEAQ (reference sequence). For the CDR3, the DNA is TGTGCCAGCAGCTTATTCGTCGGGGGAAGCACAGATACGCAGTATTTT. Protein product: CASSLFVGGSTDTQYF.

The gene calls are TRBV6-5 and TRBJ1-5; 7 positions agree with TRBD1. From germline, CDR1 is MNHEY and CDR2 SVGAGI. V trimming: 6 bases; J trimming: 6 bases; junction bases outside the gene matches: 11. The CDR3 covers 15 residues. For the CDR3, the DNA is TGTGCCAGCAGGGCATATAAGTGGGACAGTCAGCCCCAGCATTTT. This sequence encodes CASRAYKWDSQPQHF.

The chain links TRBV27 to TRBJ1-1; TRBD1 is a possible D gene (5 bases). The CDR3 is 15 amino acids. Germline lookup yields CDR1 MNHEY and CDR2 SMNVEV (reference sequence). V was clipped by 2 bases and J by 0 bases, with 10 bases between them. The CDR3 sequence: CASSLAGSMNTEAFF. The CDR3 DNA reads as TGTGCCAGCAGTTTAGCAGGGTCCATGAACACTGAAGCTTTCTTT.

The chain links TRBV6-5 to TRBJ1-1, with 9 bases matching TRBD1. Trimming cost V 6 bases and J 1 base; bases outside gene matches: 3. CDR3 length: 14 amino acids. Germline-derived CDR1 and CDR2 are MNHEY and SVGAGI. The CDR3 DNA follows: TGTGCCAGCAGCAAACAGGGGGCGAACACTGAAGCTTTCTTT. It specifies CASSKQGANTEAFF.

This clone has a handful of counts. V is TRBV7-2 and J is TRBJ1-2; possible D gene TRBD1, 6 bases. The CDR3 totals 14 residues. Per the germline V gene, CDR1 is SGHTA and CDR2 is FQGNSA. With 3 bases removed from V and 4 bases from J, the gap between germline ends came to 12 bases. The chain's CDR3 is CASSLGHTFYGYTF. The CDR3 nucleotides read TGTGCCAGCAGCTTGGGACATACCTTCTATGGCTACACCTTC.

The chain links TRBV30 to TRBJ1-1, with a tentative D call TRBD1 (6 bases). This CDR3 region has 16 residues. CDR1 GTSNPN and CDR2 SVGIG come from the germline V gene (reference sequence). The ends were cut back, 4 bases at V and 0 bases at J, with 18 bases in the middle. DNA of the CDR3: TGTGCCTGGATTGCTTCCCGGGACACCTTGAACACTGAAGCTTTCTTT. Its protein product is CAWIASRDTLNTEAFF. Drawing the rest from reference TRBV30 and TRBJ1-1, the complete variable domain is SQTIHQWPATLVQPVGSPLSLECTVEGTSNPNLYWYRQAAGRGLQLLFYSVGIGQISSEVPQNLSASRPQDRQFILSSKKLLLSDSGFYLCAWIASRDTLNTEAFFGQGTRLTVV.

V gene TRBV28 combines with J gene TRBJ1-2; D might be TRBD1 (5 bases). The CDR3 is 14 amino acids. With 4 bases removed from V and 2 bases from J, the gap between germline ends came to 11 bases. CDR1 is MDHEN, CDR2 SYDVKM, per germline. CDR3 loop: CASSYGGENYGYTF. The CDR3, as DNA: TGTGCCAGCAGTTACGGGGGAGAGAACTATGGCTACACCTTC.

This rearrangement joins TRBV6-6 to TRBJ2-1; 7 positions agree with TRBD1. The junction had 3 bases not matched to a gene; V was cut back by 7 bases and J by 9 bases. Per the germline V gene, CDR1 is MNHNY and CDR2 is SVGAGI (reference sequence). This CDR3 contains 11 residues. CDR3 in amino acids: CASKDRAEQFF. The CDR3 nucleotides are TGTGCCAGCAAAGACAGGGCTGAGCAGTTCTTC.

This clone occurred a few times. The chain carries TRBV27 and TRBJ2-5, with D unresolved. Germline CDR1 is MNHEY and CDR2 is SMNVEV (reference sequence). V lost 3 bases, J lost 5 bases, and 13 bases lay in between. This CDR3 is built from 14 residues. In DNA form, the CDR3 reads TGTGCCAGCAGTTTCAACTCGGCCGGGGAGACCCAGTACTTC. This translates into CASSFNSAGETQYF.

This clone was observed a handful of times. This chain uses TRBV6-1 with TRBJ2-3, with 10 bases lining up with TRBD2. Germline CDR1 MNHNS, CDR2 SASEGT. Unmatched junction bases numbered 19, after V lost 3 bases and J lost 4 bases. The CDR3 totals 20 residues. The CDR3 here is CASSDAAGGPFRTLADTQYF. DNA of the CDR3: TGTGCCAGCAGTGACGCAGCGGGGGGGCCCTTTAGAACTCTCGCAGATACGCAGTATTTT.

This clone has only one observation. The CDR3 reads CATGERGDLSYEQYF. CDR3 DNA: TGTGCCACAGGGGAGCGGGGAGACCTCTCCTACGAGCAGTACTTC. The V gene is TRBV19, the J gene TRBJ2-7; possibly TRBD2 for D (7 bases). The CDR3 is 15 residues long. Trimming cost V 10 bases and J 0 bases, with 19 bases left between them. Looked up from germline, CDR1 is LNHDA and CDR2 is SQIVND (reference sequence).

This clone was recorded only once. The chain combines TRBV6-5 with TRBJ1-2, with D possibly TRBD1 on 6 matching bases. This CDR3 has 15 amino acids. V was pared by 10 bases and J by 6 bases, with 24 bases between. Germline V gene lookup returns CDR1 MNHEY and CDR2 SVGAGI. The DNA for the CDR3 is TGTGCCACCTCCCGCGGGGGCAGGACCCGGCATGGCTACACCTTC. As protein: CATSRGGRTRHGYTF.

The chain recombines TRBV6-5 with TRBJ2-5, with 8 nucleotides matching TRBD1. The CDR3 is 15 amino acids. CDR1 and CDR2 (germline): MNHEY, SVGAGI. J lost 7 bases, V lost 0 bases, and 7 bases had no gene match. In nucleotides, the CDR3 is TGTGCCAGCAGTTACTCTCACGGACAGGGAGGGACCCAGTACTTC. It codes for CASSYSHGQGGTQYF.

Notes on this clone: Other DNA sequences within the sample encode an identical CDR3. V and J are TRBV5-1 and TRBJ2-6, with no clear D. The length of the CDR3 is 12 residues. Germline V gene data show CDR1 as SGHRS and CDR2 as YFSETQ. V lost 3 bases to trimming and J lost 4 bases, with 2 bases between them. CDR3 DNA sequence: TGCGCCAGCAGCTCCGGGGCCAACGTCCTGACTTTC. Translated, it gives CASSSGANVLTF.

CDR3 nucleotides: TGTGCCAGTAACGATATAAGCGGGAGGGGGCTAGAGACCCAGTACTTC. This encodes CASNDISGRGLETQYF. The rearrangement links TRBV19 to TRBJ2-5, with TRBD2 matching 10 bases. The CDR3 covers 16 residues. V lost 7 bases to trimming and J lost 4 bases; unmatched junction nucleotides: 12. CDR1 is LNHDA and CDR2 is SQIVND in the germline V gene (reference sequence).

The genes are TRBV19 and TRBJ2-2; D could derive from TRBD1 or TRBD2 (5 bases each). This CDR3 has 14 residues. Germline values: CDR1 LNHDA, CDR2 SQIVND (reference sequence). V shed 11 bases and J shed 1 base, with 14 bases lying between them. CDR3 bases: TGTGCCGCGAGGGGAAGACTGAACACCGGGGAGCTGTTTTTT. This translates into CAARGRLNTGELFF.

Only a few counts were recorded for this clone. This chain joins TRBV5-8 and TRBJ1-2, with no clear D. The CDR3 loop spans 15 amino acids. V was shortened by 1 base and J by 0 bases, with 10 bases between the two germline ends. Germline V gene sequence: CDR1 SGHTS, CDR2 YDEGEE. This CDR3 reads CASSLRTPPNYGYTF. DNA for the CDR3: TGTGCCAGCAGCTTGAGGACGCCGCCTAACTATGGCTACACCTTC.

The chain uses TRBV18 and TRBJ1-4; 11 bases line up with TRBD1. Germline CDR1 and CDR2: KGHSH and LQKENI. The CDR3 covers 15 residues. V shed 4 bases, J shed 7 bases, and the junction held 5 bases outside the gene matches. This chain's CDR3 is CASSRSGTGGEKLFF. As DNA, the CDR3 is TGTGCCAGCTCACGGTCCGGGACAGGGGGTGAAAAACTGTTTTTT.

The chain combines TRBV6-5 with TRBJ2-3; D is unclear. CDR3 length: 11 residues. CDR1 is MNHEY and CDR2 is SVGAGI in the germline V gene. Trimming removed 5 bases at V and 6 bases at J, with 6 bases between. CDR3 sequence (DNA): TGTGCCAGCAGTCATGGTGATACGCAGTATTTT. Protein product: CASSHGDTQYF.

The J gene is TRBJ1-2, the V gene TRBV28, with 11 nucleotides matching TRBD1. From germline, CDR1 is MDHEN and CDR2 SYDVKM. CDR3 length equals 17 residues. Trimming removed 5 bases from V and 2 bases from J; junction bases left unmatched: 10. The CDR3 DNA sequence: TGTGCCAGCAGTAACCGGGACAGGGGGGGGACAAACTATGGCTACACCTTC. It is translated as CASSNRDRGGTNYGYTF.

This chain joins TRBV19 and TRBJ2-3; a weak D match, TRBD2 (5 bases). CDR1 is LNHDA and CDR2 is SQIVND in the germline V gene (reference sequence). With 6 bases removed from V and 1 base from J, the gap between germline ends came to 8 bases. CDR3 length: 13 amino acids. For the CDR3, the DNA is TGTGCCAGTAGGCTAGCCGGCACAGATACGCAGTATTTT. Residues: CASRLAGTDTQYF.

The V gene is TRBV5-1, the J gene TRBJ1-1; D not resolved. This CDR3 is 14 amino acids long. The germline V gene encodes CDR1 SGHRS and CDR2 YFSETQ. Trimming shortened V by 7 bases and J by 1 base, and 14 bases separated the two germline ends. CDR3 coding DNA: TGCGCCAGCCGGGGAACCCCTGAGAACACTGAAGCTTTCTTT. It encodes CASRGTPENTEAFF.

The chain is built from TRBV7-3 and TRBJ2-5; 11 bases map to TRBD2. Germline V lookup: CDR1 SGHTA, CDR2 FQGTGA. CDR3 length: 23 residues. The V and J ends lost 1 base and 5 bases, in that order; junction bases with no gene match: 27. For the CDR3, the DNA is TGTGCCAGCAGCTTAAAGGTCCCCAGACTAGCGGGGTATTCTGAGATGGGGAGGGAGACCCAGTACTTC. As protein: CASSLKVPRLAGYSEMGRETQYF. Together with reference TRBV7-3 and TRBJ2-5, the CDR3 gives the full variable domain: GAGVSQTPSNKVTEKGKYVELRCDPISGHTALYWYRQSLGQGPEFLIYFQGTGAADDSGLPNDRFFAVRPEGSVSTLKIQRTERGDSAVYLCASSLKVPRLAGYSEMGRETQYFGPGTRLLVL.